The rows below give T cell receptor beta chains drawn from one sample of a study of blood T cell repertoires in COVID-19. Data came from immunoSEQ multiplex PCR; TCRdb stores just in-frame clones and leaves some out. Here the sample spans about 320,000 clones, 90% being singletons. Sequencing was carried out using PBMCs or T cells enriched from blood (not recorded which). Receptors originate from a man aged 55 to 69 who had recovered from COVID-19. The CDR3 runs from the conserved cysteine through the conserved F or W. Each record gives: clone size, V gene, D gene, J gene, CDR3 protein, CDR3 DNA. A D gene is named only where the DNA matches it firmly. Only part of the rows carry a size: once, few, many, or a class if the clone is expanded.

.	TRBV4-1	.	TRBJ1-5	CASSQRHALHPNQPQHF	TGCGCCAGCAGCCAGAGACATGCCCTACATCCCAATCAGCCCCAGCATTTT
.	TRBV6-5	.	TRBJ2-6	CASTGTRSGANVLTF	TGTGCCAGTACCGGGACACGATCTGGGGCCAACGTCCTGACTTTC
.	TRBV18	.	TRBJ1-1	CASLNTSVQGVNTEAFF	TGTGCCAGCCTAAACACCAGCGTGCAGGGTGTGAACACTGAAGCTTTCTTT
.	TRBV27	TRBD1	TRBJ1-5	CASSFSGTGRNQPQHF	TGTGCCAGCAGTTTCTCCGGGACAGGGAGAAATCAGCCCCAGCATTTT
.	TRBV5-1	.	TRBJ2-2	CASQTRTGNTGELFF	TGCGCCAGTCAAACCAGGACGGGAAACACCGGGGAGCTGTTTTTT
.	TRBV11-2	.	TRBJ1-1	CASGVLGATEAFF	TGTGCCAGCGGGGTCCTGGGAGCCACTGAAGCTTTCTTT
once	TRBV7-3	.	TRBJ1-4	CASSLRQTANEKLFF	TGTGCCAGCAGCCTTCGACAAACGGCTAATGAAAAACTGTTTTTT
.	TRBV6-1	.	TRBJ1-5	CASSDFAAMSNQPQHF	TGTGCCAGCAGTGATTTTGCGGCTATGAGCAATCAGCCCCAGCATTTT
.	TRBV11-3	TRBD1	TRBJ2-7	CASSPTRRDRAYEQYF	TGTGCCAGCAGCCCCACTCGCCGGGACAGGGCCTACGAGCAGTACTTC
few	TRBV18	.	TRBJ1-6	CASSRDTSPLHF	TGTGCCAGCTCACGGGACACTTCACCCCTCCACTTT
few	TRBV19	.	TRBJ1-1	CASSIGSSRGYTEAFF	TGTGCCAGTAGTATTGGGTCTTCCAGGGGCTACACTGAAGCTTTCTTT
.	TRBV27	TRBD1	TRBJ2-1	CASSSSGQGAGEQFF	TGTGCCAGCAGTTCCTCGGGACAGGGGGCAGGGGAGCAGTTCTTC
.	TRBV3-1/TRBV3-2	TRBD1	TRBJ1-4	CASSQRTGSEKLFF	TGTGCCAGCAGCCAGCGGACAGGGTCTGAAAAACTGTTTTTT
.	TRBV6-5	.	TRBJ2-7	CASSYSMSGSSYEQYF	TGTGCCAGCAGTTACTCGATGTCGGGAAGCTCCTACGAGCAGTACTTC
.	TRBV29-1	.	TRBJ2-7	CSVGTASSYEQYF	TGCAGCGTTGGTACCGCGTCCTCCTACGAGCAGTACTTC
.	TRBV15	.	TRBJ2-3	CATSSTSFGLTDTQYF	TGTGCCACCAGCTCAACTAGCTTCGGTCTTACAGATACGCAGTATTTT
.	TRBV7-3	TRBD1	TRBJ2-4	CASSTGTGVNIQYF	TGTGCCAGCAGCACCGGGACAGGGGTAAACATTCAGTACTTC
.	TRBV7-8	TRBD2	TRBJ2-7	CASSLAPLLRRETHEQYF	TGTGCCAGCAGCTTAGCACCGTTACTACGGCGGGAGACCCACGAGCAGTACTTC
.	TRBV6-5	.	TRBJ1-3	CASSYPGGNTIYF	TGTGCCAGCAGTTACCCAGGCGGAAACACCATATATTTT
.	TRBV6-2/TRBV6-3	.	TRBJ1-1	CASSYPVGKHTEAFF	TGTGCCAGCAGTTACCCCGTCGGGAAGCACACTGAAGCTTTCTTT
once	TRBV4-1	.	TRBJ1-3	CASSQDPRGSGNTIYF	TGCGCCAGCAGCCAAGATCCCAGGGGCTCTGGAAACACCATATATTTT
.	TRBV6-6	TRBD1	TRBJ1-6	CASSLRGTGAYNSPLHF	TGTGCCAGCAGTCTCCGTGGGACAGGGGCGTATAATTCACCCCTCCACTTT
.	TRBV5-1	TRBD1	TRBJ1-2	CASSLATGGNYGYTF	TGCGCCAGCAGCTTGGCTACAGGGGGCAACTATGGCTACACCTTC
.	TRBV20-1	.	TRBJ1-1	CSAGRTVEAFF	TGCAGTGCTGGAAGGACAGTTGAAGCTTTCTTT
.	TRBV3-1/TRBV3-2	.	TRBJ2-5	CASSHRTVRLETQYF	TGTGCCAGCAGCCATCGGACTGTCCGGTTGGAGACCCAGTACTTC
.	TRBV6-1	.	TRBJ2-7	CASSEMLGGHVYEQYF	TGTGCCAGCAGTGAAATGCTTGGGGGACATGTCTACGAGCAGTACTTC
.	TRBV30	TRBD1	TRBJ1-2	CAFSVRDRAQPFYGYTF	TGTGCCTTCTCGGTCCGGGACAGGGCCCAACCCTTCTATGGCTACACCTTC
.	TRBV11-2	TRBD1	TRBJ2-7	CASSQPGGSYEQYF	TGTGCCAGCAGCCAACCAGGGGGCTCATACGAGCAGTACTTC
.	TRBV5-1	TRBD1	TRBJ2-7	CASSLADRPRDEQYF	TGCGCCAGCAGCTTGGCGGACAGGCCAAGGGACGAGCAGTACTTC
.	TRBV4-2	TRBD1	TRBJ1-4	CASSQTTGATNEKLFF	TGTGCCAGCAGCCAAACTACAGGGGCAACTAATGAAAAACTGTTTTTT
.	TRBV6-4	.	TRBJ2-5	CASSESAGQLETQYF	TGTGCCAGCAGTGAGTCTGCGGGGCAGCTAGAGACCCAGTACTTC
.	TRBV7-9	.	TRBJ2-7	CASSLVGSSYEQYF	TGTGCCAGCAGCTTAGTTGGGAGCTCCTACGAGCAGTACTTC
.	TRBV3-1/TRBV3-2	TRBD2	TRBJ2-7	CASSQTSGGSDEQYF	TGTGCCAGCAGCCAGACTAGCGGGGGGTCTGACGAGCAGTACTTC
once	TRBV29-1	.	TRBJ1-4	CSVRKSLNTAEREKLFF	TGCAGCGTCCGTAAATCACTTAACACCGCGGAACGTGAAAAACTGTTTTTT
.	TRBV27	.	TRBJ2-1	CASSAPRENNEQFF	TGTGCCAGCAGCGCACCTAGGGAGAACAATGAGCAGTTCTTC
once	TRBV9	.	TRBJ2-1	CASSVGLATYNEQFF	TGTGCCAGCAGCGTAGGTCTAGCGACCTACAATGAGCAGTTCTTC
.	TRBV11-1	TRBD2	TRBJ2-1	CASSGTSGNNEQFF	TGTGCCAGCAGCGGGACTAGCGGGAACAATGAGCAGTTCTTC
.	TRBV27	.	TRBJ1-2	CASSRGQSNYGYTF	TGTGCCAGCAGTCGAGGACAGAGTAACTATGGCTACACCTTC
.	TRBV11-2	TRBD1	TRBJ2-5	CASSFRPPGQQETQYF	TGTGCCAGCAGCTTCCGGCCTCCGGGACAGCAAGAGACCCAGTACTTC
.	TRBV9	TRBD2	TRBJ2-3	CASSVGAGDTDTQYF	TGTGCCAGCAGCGTGGGAGCGGGGGACACAGATACGCAGTATTTT
once	TRBV9	.	TRBJ2-7	CASSVGSGPYEQYF	TGTGCCAGCAGCGTAGGTTCTGGGCCCTACGAGCAGTACTTC
.	TRBV2	TRBD1	TRBJ1-2	CASSELDRAYGYTF	TGTGCCAGCAGTGAATTGGACAGGGCCTATGGCTACACCTTC
.	TRBV3-1/TRBV3-2	.	TRBJ1-1	CASDAGANTAEAFF	TGTGCCAGCGACGCAGGGGCGAACACCGCTGAAGCTTTCTTT
.	TRBV19	.	TRBJ1-1	CAISAGLDTEAFF	TGTGCCATTTCAGCAGGATTGGACACTGAAGCTTTCTTT
.	TRBV4-1	.	TRBJ1-5	CASSRSPSQPQHF	TGCGCCAGCAGCCGGAGTCCCAGTCAGCCCCAGCATTTT
.	TRBV19	TRBD1	TRBJ1-2	CASSTWTGGKGYTF	TGTGCCAGTAGTACCTGGACAGGGGGCAAAGGCTACACCTTC
.	TRBV7-2	.	TRBJ1-1	CASSLVGGRTEAFF	TGTGCCAGCAGCTTAGTAGGCGGGCGCACTGAAGCTTTCTTT
.	TRBV7-9	TRBD1	TRBJ1-1	CASSTNRGRSTEAFF	TGTGCCAGCAGCACCAACAGGGGAAGGAGCACTGAAGCTTTCTTT
.	TRBV11-2	.	TRBJ2-7	CASSLLTARPYEQYF	TGTGCCAGCAGCTTACTAACAGCCCGTCCCTACGAGCAGTACTTC
.	TRBV7-9	.	TRBJ2-3	CASSLPTGSTDTQYF	TGTGCCAGCAGCCTCCCAACAGGGAGCACAGATACGCAGTATTTT
.	TRBV7-3	TRBD1	TRBJ2-6	CASSLGTGDRSGANVLTF	TGTGCCAGCAGCTTAGGGACAGGGGACCGGTCTGGGGCCAACGTCCTGACTTTC
.	TRBV18	.	TRBJ1-1	CASSPQGNTEAFF	TGTGCCAGCTCACCTCAGGGGAACACTGAAGCTTTCTTT
.	TRBV30	TRBD1	TRBJ1-2	CAWSPGTGVGYTF	TGTGCCTGGAGCCCCGGGACAGGGGTAGGCTACACCTTC